What follows are 23 T cell receptor beta chains derived from one specimen sequenced in a study of molecular identifiers for immune sequencing clone quantification. MiXCR, applied by TCRdb to the PCR reads, yields one record per CDR3 protein. The sample lists under 600,000 distinct CDR3 sequences, about a fifth occurring once. Sequenced sample: naive CD8+ T cells from blood, with Jurkat cell RNA spiked in. As to subset: FACS-sorted CD8+CD4-CCR7+CD45RA+ naive T cells. These receptors were obtained from a human donor in good health. Some libraries in this study had Jurkat cell RNA spiked in.

The chain joins TRBV3-2 to TRBJ2-1. TRBV3-2 is assigned pseudogene status. The CDR3 contains 14 residues. CDR3 loop: CASSPNSAHNEQFF. The CDR3, as DNA: TGTGCCAGCAGCCCGAACAGTGCACACAATGAGCAGTTCTTC.

V usage is TRBV12-3 or TRBV12-4 and J usage is TRBJ1-2; a weak D match, TRBD1 (5 bases). The ends were cut back, 6 bases at V and 4 bases at J, with 24 bases in the middle. The CDR3 length is 17 residues. The CDR3 region is CASSLHSGTVSVYGYTF. In nucleotides, the CDR3 is TGTGCCAGCAGCCTGCACTCCGGGACGGTCTCCGTCTATGGCTACACCTTC.

The chain links TRBV10-3 to TRBJ1-6; possibly TRBD1 for D (5 bases). Germline V gene sequence: CDR1 ENHRY, CDR2 SYGVKD. Trimming shortened V by 2 bases and J by 0 bases, and 8 bases separated the two germline ends. The CDR3 runs to 16 residues. CDR3 amino acids: CAISETGLSYNSPLHF. The DNA of the CDR3 is TGTGCCATCAGTGAGACAGGCCTCTCCTATAATTCACCCCTCCACTTT.

This clonotype was observed a few times. V usage is TRBV7-9 and J usage is TRBJ1-5; D unclear. Trimming shortened V by 2 bases and J by 9 bases, and 11 bases separated the two germline ends. Germline CDR1 SEHNR, CDR2 FQNEAQ (reference sequence). The CDR3 is 13 residues long. The CDR3 DNA reads as TGTGCCAGCAGCTTATCGACGACGGGGCCCCAGCATTTT. It translates to CASSLSTTGPQHF. Together with reference TRBV7-9 and TRBJ1-5, the CDR3 gives the full variable domain: DTGVSQNPRHKITKRGQNVTFRCDPISEHNRLYWYRQTLGQGPEFLTYFQNEAQLEKSRLLSDRFSAERPKGSFSTLEIQRTEQGDSAMYLCASSLSTTGPQHFGDGTRLSIL.

This clonotype was counted between two and nine times. The chain links TRBV19 to TRBJ1-3; D ambiguous. The CDR3 extends over 11 amino acids. Trimming took off 4 bases at V and 8 bases at J, with 6 bases between the two ends. Germline-derived CDR1 and CDR2 are LNHDA and SQIVND (reference sequence). CDR3 DNA sequence: TGTGCCAGTAGTAACGGAGACACCATATATTTT. It translates to CASSNGDTIYF.

This clonotype was recorded a few times. This chain joins TRBV4-1 and TRBJ2-1, with TRBD2 matching over 10 bases. Trimming took 1 base from V and 5 from J; bases not matched to a gene: 8. Germline CDR1 and CDR2: MGHRA and YSYEKL. The CDR3 has 17 residues. The CDR3 nucleotides read TGCGCCAGCAGCCAAGGTCTAGCGGGAGTCGGGGACAATGAGCAGTTCTTC. Its protein is CASSQGLAGVGDNEQFF.

This clonotype has ten or more counts. V is TRBV7-9 and J is TRBJ2-3, with 9 positions matching TRBD2. The germline V gene has CDR1 SEHNR and CDR2 FQNEAQ (reference sequence). The V and J ends lost 3 bases and 5 bases, in that order; junction bases with no gene match: 9. The CDR3 consists of 16 residues. CDR3 protein: CASSFGGSGSKDTQYF. The DNA for the CDR3 is TGTGCCAGCAGCTTCGGTGGTAGCGGGAGTAAAGATACGCAGTATTTT.

Turning to this clonotype: Since a much larger clone is just one base distant, this may be a read error. The chain couples TRBV19 to TRBJ1-2, with D possibly matching TRBD1 (5 bases). CDR1 LNHDA and CDR2 SQIVND come from the germline V gene (reference sequence). This CDR3 has 15 residues. V was pared by 5 bases and J by 8 bases, with 21 bases between. The CDR3 coding sequence is TGTGCCAGTAGTGTCTTCGACAGAGCTCCCGGAGGCTACACCTTC. Its translation is CASSVFDRAPGGYTF.

Written as DNA, the CDR3 is TGTGCCTGGAGTATGACAGCGACGACCTACGAGCAGTACTTC. Amino acids: CAWSMTATTYEQYF. This chain links TRBV30 with TRBJ2-7, with a possible D match to TRBD1 (5 bases). There are 14 residues in the CDR3. Germline CDR1 reads GTSNPN; CDR2 reads SVGIG (reference sequence). Trimming stripped 2 bases from V and 2 bases from J, with 13 bases between.

CDR3 DNA sequence: TGCGCCAGCAGCCAGGGGACTATGGCCAACACTGAAGCTTTCTTT. Its protein is CASSQGTMANTEAFF. The V gene is TRBV4-1, the J gene TRBJ1-1; a possible D gene is TRBD1 (5 bases). The V and J ends lost 3 bases and 2 bases respectively, with 13 bases between them. Per germline, CDR1 MGHRA and CDR2 YSYEKL. The CDR3 extends over 15 amino acids.

This clonotype has at least ten counts. J is TRBJ2-5 and V is TRBV5-1; D tentatively fits TRBD1 or TRBD2 (5 bases each). The CDR3 length is 18 residues. Germline V CDR1 and CDR2: SGHRS, YFSETQ. Trimming left V 4 bases short and J 5 bases short, with 27 bases between. The CDR3 loop reads CASSTGTVGTLFEETQYF. For the CDR3, the DNA is TGCGCCAGCAGCACGGGCACTGTCGGGACCCTATTCGAGGAGACCCAGTACTTC.

The chain recombines TRBV20-1 with TRBJ2-7; D may match TRBD1 or TRBD2 (7 bases each). Germline assignment: CDR1 DFQATT and CDR2 SNEGSKA (reference sequence). The germline V and J ends were trimmed by 0 bases and 2 bases, with 17 bases remaining between them. The CDR3 is 16 amino acids. CDR3 DNA: TGCAGTGCTAGAGACCTAGGGGGGGACAGACCCTACGAGCAGTACTTC. Its protein is CSARDLGGDRPYEQYF.

Note on this clonotype: One end of the junction fails to match germline, which may point to a read error. The chain is built from TRBV5-8 and TRBJ1-3; 10 bases fit TRBD1. The CDR3 is 20 residues long. Germline-derived CDR1 and CDR2 are SGHTS and YDEGEE. The CDR3 region is CASGFSRQGAPLYSGNTIYF. DNA for the CDR3: TGTGCCAGCGGCTTTTCAAGACAGGGGGCTCCCCTCTACTCTGGAAACACCATATATTTT.

For this clonotype: One junction end disagrees with the germline gene, perhaps due to a read error. The rearrangement links TRBV7-9 to TRBJ2-7; tentatively, D is TRBD1 (5 bases). Germline CDR1 SEHNR, CDR2 FQNEAQ (reference sequence). The CDR3 has 15 residues. The CDR3 is CASSPVYGASDEQHF. DNA for the CDR3: TGTGCCAGCAGCCCCGTATATGGGGCAAGCGACGAGCAGCACTTC.

A few counts support this clonotype. The chain links TRBV20-1 to TRBJ2-4, with D perhaps TRBD1 or TRBD2 (5 bases each). The CDR3 runs to 16 residues. Trimming cost V 0 bases and J 4 bases, with 16 bases left between them. Germline CDR1 DFQATT, CDR2 SNEGSKA (reference sequence). CDR3: CSARDVGTTLKNIQYF. The CDR3 region has the DNA TGCAGTGCTAGAGATGTGGGGACCACACTAAAAAACATTCAGTACTTC.

The J gene is TRBJ2-7, the V gene TRBV6-2 or TRBV6-3, with D possibly being TRBD1 (6 bases). The CDR3 length is 17 residues. Germline lookup yields CDR1 MNHEY and CDR2 SVGEGT. V was shortened by 0 bases and J by 6 bases, with 21 bases between the two germline ends. Here the CDR3 DNA reads TGTGCCAGCAGTTACTCACAACAGGGCGATATCCTACCCGAGCAGTACTTC. It specifies CASSYSQQGDILPEQYF.

To note about this clonotype: The missing conserved phenylalanine or tryptophan at the end of this CDR3 makes a read error likely. The chain recombines TRBV2 with TRBJ2-7; D is unresolved. The CDR3 is 12 amino acids. The germline V gene encodes CDR1 SNHLY and CDR2 FYNNEI. The CDR3 nucleotides are TGTGCCAGCAGCGCCGGAGCGTACGAACAGTACCTC. Amino acids: CASSAGAYEQYL.

This clonotype was picked up many times. The V gene is TRBV27, the J gene TRBJ2-7; 9 nucleotides match TRBD2. The V gene's germline CDR1 is MNHEY and CDR2 SMNVEV (reference sequence). The CDR3 contains 13 residues. V lost 6 bases to trimming and J lost 4 bases; unmatched junction nucleotides: 4. DNA of the CDR3: TGTGCCAGCAGGATAGCGGGGGCGTACGAGCAGTACTTC. It encodes CASRIAGAYEQYF.

This chain joins TRBV5-1 and TRBJ1-5; 10 bases align to TRBD1. The trim removed 2 bases at V and 2 bases at J, leaving 13 bases unmatched. CDR3 length equals 19 residues. The germline gives CDR1 SGHRS, CDR2 YFSETQ. This CDR3 reads CASSFKISGTGDGNQPQHF. CDR3 in DNA: TGCGCCAGCAGCTTCAAGATCTCCGGGACAGGGGATGGCAATCAGCCCCAGCATTTT.

Notes on this clonotype: Likely a read error: the CDR3 ends without its conserved phenylalanine or tryptophan. The chain is built from TRBV20-1 and TRBJ2-3, with 7 bases that match TRBD2. Germline values: CDR1 DFQATT, CDR2 SNEGSKA (reference sequence). The CDR3 is 15 residues long. The ends lost 6 bases at V and 1 base at J; junction bases unmatched: 10. The CDR3 DNA is TGCAGTGCGGCGGGGGAGTTGACGGGCACAGATACGCAGTATCTT. Translation: CSAAGELTGTDTQYL.

The rearrangement joins TRBV13 to TRBJ2-7; TRBD1 matches 10 bases. The CDR3 sequence is 15 residues long. With V trimmed by 5 bases and J by 9 bases, 13 bases remained unmatched. CDR1 and CDR2 (germline): PRHDT, FYEKMQ (reference sequence). The CDR3 here is CASSPGTGARVGQYF. The DNA of the CDR3 is TGTGCCAGCAGCCCCGGGACAGGGGCGCGGGTGGGGCAGTACTTC.

The CDR3 sequence is CAWSTGDEKLFF. The CDR3 nucleotides read TGTGCCTGGAGTACGGGAGACGAAAAACTGTTTTTT. The V gene is TRBV30, the J gene TRBJ1-4, with unresolved D. The ends were cut back, 2 bases at V and 8 bases at J, with 9 bases in the middle. This CDR3 comprises 12 residues. The germline V gene encodes CDR1 GTSNPN and CDR2 SVGIG (reference sequence).

The chain is built from TRBV4-1 and TRBJ2-7, with D possibly matching TRBD1 (5 bases). The CDR3 has 15 residues. V dropped 1 base and J dropped 5 bases, with 15 bases sitting between them. The V gene's germline CDR1 is MGHRA and CDR2 YSYEKL. CDR3 loop: CASSQAEGVRDEQYF. Written as DNA, the CDR3 is TGCGCCAGCAGCCAAGCGGAAGGGGTTCGGGACGAGCAGTACTTC.